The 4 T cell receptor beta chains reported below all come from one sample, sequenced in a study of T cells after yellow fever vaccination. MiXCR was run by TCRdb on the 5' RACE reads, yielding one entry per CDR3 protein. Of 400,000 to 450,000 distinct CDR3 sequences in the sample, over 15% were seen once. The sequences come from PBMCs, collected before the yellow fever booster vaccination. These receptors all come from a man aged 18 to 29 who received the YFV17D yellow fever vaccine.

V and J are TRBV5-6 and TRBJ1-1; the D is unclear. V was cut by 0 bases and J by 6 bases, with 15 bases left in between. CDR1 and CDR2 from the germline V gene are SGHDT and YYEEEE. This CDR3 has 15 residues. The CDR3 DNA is TGTGCCAGCAGCTTGGCCAGAGACTCGTCAGCTGAAGCTTTCTTT. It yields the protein CASSLARDSSAEAFF.

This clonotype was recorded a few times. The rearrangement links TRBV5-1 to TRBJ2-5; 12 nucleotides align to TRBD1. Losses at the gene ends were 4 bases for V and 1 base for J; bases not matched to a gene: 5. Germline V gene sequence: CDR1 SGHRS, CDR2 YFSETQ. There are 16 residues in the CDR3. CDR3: CASSVGTGGSQETQYF. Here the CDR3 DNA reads TGCGCCAGCAGCGTTGGGACAGGGGGCTCCCAAGAGACCCAGTACTTC.

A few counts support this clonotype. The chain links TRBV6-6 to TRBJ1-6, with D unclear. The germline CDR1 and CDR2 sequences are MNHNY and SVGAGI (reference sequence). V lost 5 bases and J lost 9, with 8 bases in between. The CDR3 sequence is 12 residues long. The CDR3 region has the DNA TGTGCCAGCAGTCGACTGAGTTCACCCCTCCACTTT. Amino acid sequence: CASSRLSSPLHF.

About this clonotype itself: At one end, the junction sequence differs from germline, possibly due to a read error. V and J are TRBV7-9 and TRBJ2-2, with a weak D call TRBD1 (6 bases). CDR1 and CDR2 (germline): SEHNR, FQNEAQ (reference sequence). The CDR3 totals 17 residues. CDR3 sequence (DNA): TGTGCCGGCAGCCCACTCCGGTGGGGGCAGGACACCGGGGAGCTGTTTTTT. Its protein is CAGSPLRWGQDTGELFF.